The 5 T cell receptor beta chains given below trace back to one sample, sequenced in a study of T cells after posttransplantation cyclophosphamide. Profiled with immunoSEQ multiplex PCR; TCRdb holds only in-frame clones, not every one. The data contain thousands of clones, 95% to 98% of them singletons. The sequencing input was naive CD8+ T cells sorted from PBMCs. The receptors here all came from a woman aged 25 to 39 in good health and a related stem cell transplant donor.

This rearrangement joins TRBV7-8 to TRBJ2-3; D is unresolved. The CDR3 is 14 amino acids. Trimming removed 1 base at V and 3 bases at J, with 8 bases between. Looked up from germline, CDR1 is SGHVS and CDR2 is FQNEAQ. CDR3 coding DNA: TGTGCCAGCAGCTTAGTCTTTGAGACAGATACGCAGTATTTT. Amino acids: CASSLVFETDTQYF. The whole variable domain, remainder taken from reference TRBV7-8 and TRBJ2-3, is GAGVSQSPRYKVAKRGQDVALRCDPISGHVSLFWYQQALGQGPEFLTYFQNEAQLDKSGLPSDRFFAERPEGSVSTLKIQRTQQEDSAVYLCASSLVFETDTQYFGPGTRLTVL.

In this sample, this clone turned up once. The chain uses TRBV6-6 and TRBJ1-1; D might be TRBD1 (5 bases). CDR1 MNHNY and CDR2 SVGAGI come from the germline V gene (reference sequence). This CDR3 contains 13 residues. V was trimmed by 7 bases and J by 7 bases, leaving 16 bases between them. CDR3 residues: CASTWGGGLEAFF. CDR3 DNA: TGTGCCAGCACCTGGGGGGGTGGTCTTGAAGCTTTCTTT.

The chain uses TRBV7-9 and TRBJ2-7; 8 positions match TRBD1. V was clipped by 5 bases and J by 7 bases; unmatched bases: 4. This CDR3 spans 12 amino acids. Germline V gene lookup returns CDR1 SEHNR and CDR2 FQNEAQ (reference sequence). CDR3: CASSPDREEQYF. The CDR3 coding sequence is TGTGCCAGCAGCCCGGACAGGGAGGAGCAGTACTTC.

This chain uses TRBV5-4 with TRBJ2-7; 8 nucleotides match TRBD1. In germline, CDR1 is SGHNT, CDR2 YYREEE (reference sequence). The CDR3 is 13 residues long. V lost 3 bases and J lost 11; bases outside the gene matches: 10. CDR3 bases: TGTGCCAGCAGCTCGGACAGGGATGGGAGGAAGTACTTC. Amino acids: CASSSDRDGRKYF.

In this sample, this clone turned up once. The CDR3 DNA reads as TGTGCCAGCAGTTTACGATCACTAATCGCGTTCTCCTACGAGCAGTACTTC. Its protein is CASSLRSLIAFSYEQYF. J is TRBJ2-7 and V is TRBV28, with unresolved D. The CDR3 contains 17 residues. Germline lookup yields CDR1 MDHEN and CDR2 SYDVKM. V dropped 2 bases and J dropped 0 bases, with 17 bases sitting between them.